A selection of T cell receptor beta chains follows, all from one sample in a study of tumor-infiltrating lymphocytes in primary liver carcinoma. MiXCR was run by TCRdb on the multiplex PCR reads, yielding one entry per CDR3 protein. The data contain tens of thousands of distinct CDR3 sequences, 70% to 85% of them singletons. Source material: liver tumor tissue from sampling region 5. These receptors were obtained from a man aged 35 to 55 with primary liver carcinoma and hepatitis B virus infection. The CDR3 runs from the conserved cysteine through the conserved F or W. A D gene is named only where the DNA matches it firmly. For some rows the clone size is stated as once, few or many, or as a class when expanded; others skip it.

cdr3_aa: CASSFTTGSEQYF
cdr3_nt: TGTGCCAGCAGCTTTACCACCGGGAGCGAGCAGTACTTC
v_call: TRBV7-8
d_call: .
cdr3_length: 13
j_call: TRBJ2-7
clone_size: many

cdr3_aa: CAISRVYEQYF
cdr3_nt: TGTGCCATCTCCAGGGTCTACGAGCAGTACTTC
v_call: TRBV28
d_call: .
cdr3_length: 11
j_call: TRBJ2-7
clone_size: .

cdr3_aa: CASSCRRNSEAFF
cdr3_nt: TGTGCCAGCAGTTGTAGAAGGAACTCTGAAGCTTTCTTT
v_call: TRBV12-3/TRBV12-4
d_call: .
cdr3_length: 13
j_call: TRBJ1-1
clone_size: .

cdr3_aa: CAISEYVQSQETQYF
cdr3_nt: TGTGCCATCAGTGAGTACGTGCAAAGCCAAGAGACCCAGTACTTC
v_call: TRBV10-3
d_call: .
cdr3_length: 15
j_call: TRBJ2-5
clone_size: .

cdr3_aa: CASGLVLGTSAVYYNEQFF
cdr3_nt: TGTGCTAGTGGTTTGGTACTCGGGACTAGCGCCGTCTATTACAATGAGCAGTTCTTC
v_call: TRBV12-5
d_call: TRBD2
cdr3_length: 19
j_call: TRBJ2-1
clone_size: many

cdr3_aa: CSARGEGGYEQYF
cdr3_nt: TGCAGTGCCAGGGGGGAGGGGGGTTACGAGCAGTACTTC
v_call: TRBV20-1
d_call: .
cdr3_length: 13
j_call: TRBJ2-7
clone_size: .

cdr3_aa: CASSLAGGPIGHEQFF
cdr3_nt: TGTGCCAGCAGTTTAGCGGGAGGGCCTATAGGGCATGAGCAGTTCTTC
v_call: TRBV12-3/TRBV12-4
d_call: TRBD2
cdr3_length: 16
j_call: TRBJ2-1
clone_size: .

cdr3_aa: CGSSLGGGLTDEQFF
cdr3_nt: TGTGGCAGCAGCTTGGGGGGAGGGCTTACGGATGAGCAGTTCTTC
v_call: TRBV5-4
d_call: TRBD2
cdr3_length: 15
j_call: TRBJ2-1
clone_size: .

cdr3_aa: CASRPQGAGLGETQYF
cdr3_nt: TGTGCCAGCAGGCCCCAGGGAGCGGGGCTGGGAGAGACCCAGTACTTC
v_call: TRBV12-3/TRBV12-4
d_call: TRBD2
cdr3_length: 16
j_call: TRBJ2-5
clone_size: .

cdr3_aa: CASSRAGTNTEAFF
cdr3_nt: TGTGCCAGTAGTAGGGCAGGGACGAACACTGAAGCTTTCTTT
v_call: TRBV19
d_call: .
cdr3_length: 14
j_call: TRBJ1-1
clone_size: .

cdr3_aa: CAGSLVSRGSRQETQYF
cdr3_nt: TGTGCCGGCAGCTTAGTCAGTAGGGGCAGTAGGCAAGAGACCCAGTACTTC
v_call: TRBV11-2
d_call: .
cdr3_length: 17
j_call: TRBJ2-5
clone_size: .

cdr3_aa: CASSHQGLAGKLVVYNEQFF
cdr3_nt: TGCGCCAGCAGCCACCAGGGACTAGCGGGAAAGTTAGTGGTATACAATGAGCAGTTCTTC
v_call: TRBV4-1
d_call: TRBD2
cdr3_length: 20
j_call: TRBJ2-1
clone_size: .

cdr3_aa: CASSLGLAGGGSTDTQYF
cdr3_nt: TGTGCCAGCAGCCTAGGACTAGCGGGAGGAGGAAGCACAGATACGCAGTATTTT
v_call: TRBV11-3
d_call: TRBD2
cdr3_length: 18
j_call: TRBJ2-3
clone_size: medium-sized